This T cell receptor (beta chain) emerged from a study of blood T cell repertoires in COVID-19. Study summary: Sources were T cells, B-cell-depleted T cells, or PBMCs; the material itself was cDNA or gDNA.

The data were produced by immunoSEQ multiplex PCR, yet TCRdb's version contains in-frame clones alone and is incomplete. The sample lists about 64,000 clones, 82% occurring once. The junction had 9 bases not matched to a gene; V was cut back by 4 bases and J by 7 bases. This CDR3 contains 15 residues. CDR1 and CDR2 from the germline V gene are SNHLY and FYNNEI. This sequence joins TRBV2 and TRBJ1-2; 10 nucleotides align to TRBD1. The specimen was peripheral blood. The receptor comes from a human donor in a cohort sampled during active COVID-19. CDR3 DNA: TGTGCCAGCAGTGTCGACAGGGGGCGCTTGCCTGGCTACACCTTC. Translated: CASSVDRGRLPGYTF. Complete variable domain (other parts from reference TRBV2 and TRBJ1-2): EPEVTQTPSHQVTQMGQEVILRCVPISNHLYFYWYRQILGQKVEFLVSFYNNEISEKSEIFDDQFSVERPDGSNFTLKIRSTKLEDSAMYFCASSVDRGRLPGYTFGSGTRLTVV.